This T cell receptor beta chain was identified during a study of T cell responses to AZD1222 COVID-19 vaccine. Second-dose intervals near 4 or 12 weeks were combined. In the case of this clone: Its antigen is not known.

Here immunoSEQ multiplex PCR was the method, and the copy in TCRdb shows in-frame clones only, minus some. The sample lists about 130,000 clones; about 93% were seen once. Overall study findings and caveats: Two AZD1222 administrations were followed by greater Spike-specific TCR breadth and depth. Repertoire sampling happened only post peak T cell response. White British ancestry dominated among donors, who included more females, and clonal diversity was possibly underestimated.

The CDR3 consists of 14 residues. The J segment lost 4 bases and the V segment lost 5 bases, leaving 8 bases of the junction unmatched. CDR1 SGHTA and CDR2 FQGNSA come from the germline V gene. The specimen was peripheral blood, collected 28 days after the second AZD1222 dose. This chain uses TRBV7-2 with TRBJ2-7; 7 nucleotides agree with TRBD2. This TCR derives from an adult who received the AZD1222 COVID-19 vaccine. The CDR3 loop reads CASSPERGWYEQYF. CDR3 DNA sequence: TGTGCCAGCAGCCCAGAGCGGGGTTGGTACGAGCAGTACTTC.